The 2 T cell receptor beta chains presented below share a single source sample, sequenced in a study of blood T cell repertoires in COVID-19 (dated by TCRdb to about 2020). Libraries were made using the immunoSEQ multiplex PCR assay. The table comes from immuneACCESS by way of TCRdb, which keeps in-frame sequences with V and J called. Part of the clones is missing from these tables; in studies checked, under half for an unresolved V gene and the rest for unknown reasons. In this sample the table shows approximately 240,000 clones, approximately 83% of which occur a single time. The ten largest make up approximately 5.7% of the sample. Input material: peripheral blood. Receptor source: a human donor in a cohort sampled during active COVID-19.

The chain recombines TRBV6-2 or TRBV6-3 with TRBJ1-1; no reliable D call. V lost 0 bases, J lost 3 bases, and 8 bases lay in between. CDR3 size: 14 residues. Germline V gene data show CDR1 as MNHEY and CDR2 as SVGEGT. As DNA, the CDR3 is TGTGCCAGCAGTTACTCGCGAACTGACACTGAAGCTTTCTTT. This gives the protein CASSYSRTDTEAFF.

The CDR3: CASRVTRSGYNEQFF. Here the CDR3 DNA reads TGTGCCAGCAGGGTAACAAGGAGTGGCTACAATGAGCAGTTCTTC. V usage is TRBV7-2 and J usage is TRBJ2-1; D remains unclear. Trimming removed 6 bases at V and 3 bases at J, with 15 bases between. The CDR3 loop spans 15 amino acids. Germline V lookup: CDR1 SGHTA, CDR2 FQGNSA.